This is a list of T cell receptor beta chains from one sample in a study of blood T cell repertoires in COVID-19. The method was immunoSEQ multiplex PCR; TCRdb's version includes in-frame clones alone and lacks a portion of them. The data hold 350,000 to 400,000 clones, with 90% to 95% observed a single time. Sequencing was done on a sample of PBMCs or T cells enriched from blood (not recorded which). The receptor source for this set is a middle-aged woman who had been exposed to COVID-19. The CDR3 runs from the conserved cysteine through the conserved F or W. D genes are given only for firm matches. A clone size is listed for some rows: how often the clone was seen (once, few, many), or a class if it is expanded.

d_call: .; clone_size: .; j_call: TRBJ1-5; v_call: TRBV2; cdr3_aa: CASSSRHLGNQPQHF; cdr3_nt: TGTGCCAGCAGCTCCAGACACCTTGGCAATCAGCCCCAGCATTTT
d_call: TRBD2; clone_size: few; j_call: TRBJ2-2; v_call: TRBV7-3; cdr3_aa: CASSKLAGDGELFF; cdr3_nt: TGTGCCAGCAGCAAACTAGCGGGTGACGGGGAGCTGTTTTTT
d_call: .; clone_size: .; j_call: TRBJ1-6; v_call: TRBV27; cdr3_aa: CASSLTGSNSPLHF; cdr3_nt: TGTGCCAGCAGTTTAACGGGGTCTAATTCACCCCTCCACTTT
d_call: TRBD2; clone_size: .; j_call: TRBJ2-1; v_call: TRBV3-1/TRBV3-2; cdr3_aa: CASSQALAGAYNEQFF; cdr3_nt: TGTGCCAGCAGCCAAGCCTTAGCGGGGGCCTACAATGAGCAGTTCTTC
d_call: .; clone_size: .; j_call: TRBJ1-2; v_call: TRBV19; cdr3_aa: CASSIGVGDGYTF; cdr3_nt: TGTGCCAGTAGTATAGGTGTCGGTGATGGCTACACCTTC
d_call: .; clone_size: .; j_call: TRBJ1-5; v_call: TRBV2; cdr3_aa: CASSLRQGGQPQHF; cdr3_nt: TGTGCCAGCAGTTTGCGTCAGGGCGGTCAGCCCCAGCATTTT
d_call: .; clone_size: .; j_call: TRBJ1-3; v_call: TRBV15; cdr3_aa: CATSRLQGTGNTIYF; cdr3_nt: TGTGCCACCAGCAGACTCCAGGGTACTGGAAACACCATATATTTT
d_call: .; clone_size: .; j_call: TRBJ2-2; v_call: TRBV13; cdr3_aa: CASSLYSLANTGELFF; cdr3_nt: TGTGCCAGCAGCCTATACTCACTAGCTAATACCGGGGAGCTGTTTTTT
d_call: .; clone_size: .; j_call: TRBJ1-1; v_call: TRBV12-3/TRBV12-4; cdr3_aa: CASSLDGEAFF; cdr3_nt: TGTGCCAGCAGTTTAGACGGTGAAGCTTTCTTT
d_call: TRBD1; clone_size: .; j_call: TRBJ1-5; v_call: TRBV7-2; cdr3_aa: CASSVTGASNQPQHF; cdr3_nt: TGTGCCAGCAGCGTCACAGGGGCGAGCAATCAGCCCCAGCATTTT
d_call: .; clone_size: .; j_call: TRBJ1-2; v_call: TRBV20-1; cdr3_aa: CSAETGYGYTF; cdr3_nt: TGCAGTGCTGAGACAGGCTATGGCTACACCTTC
d_call: .; clone_size: .; j_call: TRBJ1-4; v_call: TRBV7-2; cdr3_aa: CASSLVRGTNEKLFF; cdr3_nt: TGTGCCAGCAGCCTCGTCCGGGGTACTAATGAAAAACTGTTTTTT
d_call: TRBD1; clone_size: .; j_call: TRBJ1-1; v_call: TRBV5-6; cdr3_aa: CASSPPRDRGTEAFF; cdr3_nt: TGTGCCAGCAGCCCCCCCCGGGACAGGGGTACTGAAGCTTTCTTT
d_call: TRBD2; clone_size: .; j_call: TRBJ2-7; v_call: TRBV5-1; cdr3_aa: CASSLTSGRTEQYF; cdr3_nt: TGCGCCAGCAGCTTAACTAGCGGGAGAACTGAGCAGTACTTC
d_call: .; clone_size: .; j_call: TRBJ1-1; v_call: TRBV4-3; cdr3_aa: CASSPRTVRSTEAFF; cdr3_nt: TGCGCCAGCAGCCCTCGGACAGTCAGGAGCACTGAAGCTTTCTTT
d_call: .; clone_size: .; j_call: TRBJ2-1; v_call: TRBV20-1; cdr3_aa: CSARSVEQFF; cdr3_nt: TGCAGTGCTAGATCCGTTGAGCAGTTCTTC
d_call: .; clone_size: .; j_call: TRBJ1-5; v_call: TRBV27; cdr3_aa: CATRSGSGQPQHF; cdr3_nt: TGTGCCACCAGGTCAGGGTCGGGTCAGCCCCAGCATTTT
d_call: .; clone_size: few; j_call: TRBJ1-5; v_call: TRBV3-1/TRBV3-2; cdr3_aa: CASSQDGRQNQPQHF; cdr3_nt: TGTGCCAGCAGCCAAGATGGGAGGCAAAATCAGCCCCAGCATTTT
d_call: .; clone_size: .; j_call: TRBJ1-3; v_call: TRBV19; cdr3_aa: CASVPMTTASGNTIYF; cdr3_nt: TGTGCCAGCGTACCAATGACGACAGCCTCTGGAAACACCATATATTTT
d_call: TRBD1; clone_size: .; j_call: TRBJ2-7; v_call: TRBV14; cdr3_aa: CASSQDKVRTGLPEQYF; cdr3_nt: TGTGCCAGCAGCCAAGATAAAGTGAGGACAGGCCTTCCCGAGCAGTACTTC
d_call: .; clone_size: .; j_call: TRBJ1-3; v_call: TRBV5-5; cdr3_aa: CASSARQTSGNTIYF; cdr3_nt: TGTGCCAGCAGCGCAAGACAAACCTCTGGAAACACCATATATTTT
d_call: .; clone_size: .; j_call: TRBJ1-4; v_call: TRBV19; cdr3_aa: CASTTWGGINEKLFF; cdr3_nt: TGTGCCAGTACCACCTGGGGGGGGATTAATGAAAAACTGTTTTTT
d_call: TRBD2; clone_size: many; j_call: TRBJ2-5; v_call: TRBV7-2; cdr3_aa: CASSLERLAGGQETQYF; cdr3_nt: TGTGCCAGCAGCTTAGAAAGGTTGGCGGGGGGGCAAGAGACCCAGTACTTC
d_call: TRBD2; clone_size: .; j_call: TRBJ2-3; v_call: TRBV2; cdr3_aa: CASSEQRGLSTDTQYF; cdr3_nt: TGTGCCAGCAGTGAGCAGCGGGGGCTCAGCACAGATACGCAGTATTTT
d_call: .; clone_size: .; j_call: TRBJ1-1; v_call: TRBV13; cdr3_aa: CASSLTSAEAFF; cdr3_nt: TGTGCCAGCAGCTTAACGTCGGCTGAAGCTTTCTTT
d_call: .; clone_size: .; j_call: TRBJ2-3; v_call: TRBV7-6; cdr3_aa: CASSLVAGTQYF; cdr3_nt: TGTGCCAGCAGCTTAGTTGCCGGTACGCAGTATTTT
d_call: .; clone_size: .; j_call: TRBJ1-2; v_call: TRBV13; cdr3_aa: CASSRGGGSGYTF; cdr3_nt: TGTGCCAGCAGTCGAGGCGGGGGAAGTGGCTACACCTTC
d_call: TRBD2; clone_size: once; j_call: TRBJ2-7; v_call: TRBV5-1; cdr3_aa: CASSLGKTSGGDEQYF; cdr3_nt: TGCGCCAGCAGCTTGGGAAAGACTAGCGGGGGCGACGAGCAGTACTTC
d_call: .; clone_size: .; j_call: TRBJ2-6; v_call: TRBV11-3; cdr3_aa: CASSSRQGGGANVLTF; cdr3_nt: TGTGCCAGCAGCTCGAGACAGGGAGGTGGGGCCAACGTCCTGACTTTC
d_call: .; clone_size: .; j_call: TRBJ2-4; v_call: TRBV6-4; cdr3_aa: CASRLANIQYF; cdr3_nt: TGTGCCAGCAGGCTAGCAAACATTCAGTACTTC
d_call: .; clone_size: .; j_call: TRBJ1-2; v_call: TRBV19; cdr3_aa: CASCHPRNVYGYTF; cdr3_nt: TGTGCCAGCTGCCACCCTAGAAACGTATATGGCTACACCTTC
d_call: .; clone_size: .; j_call: TRBJ2-2; v_call: TRBV24-1; cdr3_aa: CATSDPRRGRSGELFF; cdr3_nt: TGTGCCACCAGTGATCCACGTCGGGGTCGGTCCGGGGAGCTGTTTTTT
d_call: TRBD1; clone_size: .; j_call: TRBJ1-2; v_call: TRBV6-5; cdr3_aa: CASSRGTVANYGYTF; cdr3_nt: TGTGCCAGCAGCCGCGGGACAGTAGCTAACTATGGCTACACCTTC
d_call: .; clone_size: .; j_call: TRBJ2-7; v_call: TRBV7-8; cdr3_aa: CASSLSVSYEQYF; cdr3_nt: TGTGCCAGCAGCTTATCAGTCTCCTACGAGCAGTACTTC
d_call: .; clone_size: .; j_call: TRBJ1-2; v_call: TRBV27; cdr3_aa: CASSLQGGRDYGYTF; cdr3_nt: TGTGCCAGCAGCCTCCAGGGAGGCAGGGACTATGGCTACACCTTC
d_call: .; clone_size: .; j_call: TRBJ2-2; v_call: TRBV19; cdr3_aa: CASSMEGRFANTGELFF; cdr3_nt: TGTGCCAGTAGTATGGAGGGGCGATTCGCGAACACCGGGGAGCTGTTTTTT
d_call: TRBD1; clone_size: .; j_call: TRBJ1-1; v_call: TRBV5-4; cdr3_aa: CASALGGEGRGAFF; cdr3_nt: TGTGCCAGCGCTCTAGGGGGCGAGGGAAGAGGGGCTTTCTTT
d_call: .; clone_size: once; j_call: TRBJ2-7; v_call: TRBV14; cdr3_aa: CASSQVGRVHEQYF; cdr3_nt: TGTGCCAGCAGCCAAGTCGGCAGGGTCCACGAGCAGTACTTC
d_call: TRBD2; clone_size: .; j_call: TRBJ2-7; v_call: TRBV19; cdr3_aa: CASSILAGGHYEQYF; cdr3_nt: TGTGCCAGTAGTATATTAGCGGGAGGCCACTACGAGCAGTACTTC
d_call: .; clone_size: .; j_call: TRBJ2-3; v_call: TRBV7-3; cdr3_aa: CASSPLSSDTQYF; cdr3_nt: TGTGCCAGCAGCCCCCTGAGCTCAGATACGCAGTATTTT
d_call: TRBD2; clone_size: .; j_call: TRBJ2-7; v_call: TRBV7-2; cdr3_aa: CASSPRTSGFKEQYF; cdr3_nt: TGTGCCAGCAGCCCTCGGACTAGCGGATTTAAGGAGCAGTACTTC
d_call: TRBD1; clone_size: .; j_call: TRBJ2-3; v_call: TRBV19; cdr3_aa: CASSTGQSSTDTQYF; cdr3_nt: TGTGCCAGTAGTACGGGACAGAGTAGCACAGATACGCAGTATTTT
d_call: .; clone_size: .; j_call: TRBJ2-1; v_call: TRBV12-3/TRBV12-4; cdr3_aa: CASSSYSYNEQFF; cdr3_nt: TGTGCCAGCAGTTCTTACTCCTACAATGAGCAGTTCTTC
d_call: .; clone_size: .; j_call: TRBJ1-1; v_call: TRBV5-4; cdr3_aa: CASSLDWTVNTEAFF; cdr3_nt: TGTGCCAGCAGCTTGGATTGGACAGTGAACACTGAAGCTTTCTTT
d_call: TRBD2; clone_size: .; j_call: TRBJ2-7; v_call: TRBV10-3; cdr3_aa: CAISELAGTYEQYF; cdr3_nt: TGTGCCATCAGTGAGCTAGCGGGCACTTACGAGCAGTACTTC
d_call: .; clone_size: .; j_call: TRBJ2-1; v_call: TRBV19; cdr3_aa: CASTLKGSSYNEQFF; cdr3_nt: TGTGCCAGTACCCTAAAAGGGAGCTCCTACAATGAGCAGTTCTTC
d_call: .; clone_size: .; j_call: TRBJ1-1; v_call: TRBV2; cdr3_aa: CASSGSVANEAFF; cdr3_nt: TGTGCCAGCAGTGGGAGTGTGGCCAATGAAGCTTTCTTT
d_call: TRBD2; clone_size: .; j_call: TRBJ2-3; v_call: TRBV7-2; cdr3_aa: CASSLVSSGPPRDTQYF; cdr3_nt: TGTGCCAGCAGCTTAGTGTCTAGCGGGCCCCCGAGAGATACGCAGTATTTT
d_call: .; clone_size: .; j_call: TRBJ2-6; v_call: TRBV19; cdr3_aa: CASTPRDSGANVLTF; cdr3_nt: TGTGCCAGTACTCCGAGGGACTCTGGGGCCAACGTCCTGACTTTC
d_call: TRBD1; clone_size: .; j_call: TRBJ2-5; v_call: TRBV27; cdr3_aa: CASSRQGGETQYF; cdr3_nt: TGTGCCAGCAGCAGACAGGGGGGGGAGACCCAGTACTTC
d_call: TRBD2; clone_size: .; j_call: TRBJ2-2; v_call: TRBV7-8; cdr3_aa: CASSPGLAGGYTGELFF; cdr3_nt: TGTGCCAGCAGCCCGGGACTAGCGGGGGGATACACCGGGGAGCTGTTTTTT
d_call: TRBD1; clone_size: .; j_call: TRBJ1-5; v_call: TRBV2; cdr3_aa: CASIEQGAPPDQPQHF; cdr3_nt: TGTGCCAGCATAGAGCAGGGGGCCCCTCCCGATCAGCCCCAGCATTTT